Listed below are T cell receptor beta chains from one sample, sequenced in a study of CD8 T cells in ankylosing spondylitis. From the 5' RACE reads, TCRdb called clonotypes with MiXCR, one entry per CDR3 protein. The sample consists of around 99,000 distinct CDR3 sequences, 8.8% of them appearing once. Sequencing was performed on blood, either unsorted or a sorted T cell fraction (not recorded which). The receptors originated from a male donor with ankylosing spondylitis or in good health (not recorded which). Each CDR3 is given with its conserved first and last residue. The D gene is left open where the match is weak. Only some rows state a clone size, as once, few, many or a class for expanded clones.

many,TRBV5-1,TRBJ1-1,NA,TGCGCCAGCAGCTTGGCCTCGAACACTGAAGCTTTCTTT,CASSLASNTEAFF
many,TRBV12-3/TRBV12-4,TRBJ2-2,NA,TGTGCCAGCAGTTTTGACGGGGCGCTGGCCGGGGAGCTGTTTTTT,CASSFDGALAGELFF
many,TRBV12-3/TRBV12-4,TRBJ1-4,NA,TGTGCCAGCAGTTTTGTAACAGGAAGTAATGAAAAACTGTTTTTT,CASSFVTGSNEKLFF
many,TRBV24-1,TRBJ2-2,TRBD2,TGTGCCACCAGTGATTTGGGAACTAGCGGGGGGAACACCGGGGAGCTGTTTTTT,CATSDLGTSGGNTGELFF
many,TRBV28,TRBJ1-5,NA,TGTGCCAGCAGTGGACGTGGGCTCGAGAGCAATCAGCCCCAGCATTTT,CASSGRGLESNQPQHF
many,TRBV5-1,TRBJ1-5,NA,TGCGCCAGCAGCTTGATGCCAGGGGACAATCAGCCCCAGCATTTT,CASSLMPGDNQPQHF
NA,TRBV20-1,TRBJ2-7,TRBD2,TGCTGTGCTAGATCCCTGACTAGCGGGGACTACGAGCAGTACTTC,CCARSLTSGDYEQYF
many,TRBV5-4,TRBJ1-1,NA,TGTGCCAGCAGACCGGGAGGGGCGACTGAAGCTTTCTTT,CASRPGGATEAFF
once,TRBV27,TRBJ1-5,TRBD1,TGTGCCACCAGTTTTGGGACAGGTGCGTTAAATCAGCCCCAGCATTTT,CATSFGTGALNQPQHF
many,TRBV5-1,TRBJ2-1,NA,TGCGCCAGCAGCTTAGGACATCCGAACAATGAGCAGTTCTTC,CASSLGHPNNEQFF
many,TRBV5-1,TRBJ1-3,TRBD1,TGCGCCAGCAGCTTGGACAGGGGAGCTGGAAACACCATATATTTT,CASSLDRGAGNTIYF
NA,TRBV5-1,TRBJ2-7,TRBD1,TGCGCCAGCAGCCCCTGGGGACAGGGGACCCACGAGCAGTACTTC,CASSPWGQGTHEQYF
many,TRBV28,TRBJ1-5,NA,TGTGCCAGCAGCCCCCAGATAAGCAATCAGCCCCAGCATTTT,CASSPQISNQPQHF
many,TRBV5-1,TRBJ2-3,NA,TGCGCCAGCAGCTTTGACCCTTTGACTGAGTACCGCACAGATACGCAGTATTTT,CASSFDPLTEYRTDTQYF
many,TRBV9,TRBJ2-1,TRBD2,TGTGCCAGCAGCGTAAGTGCCGGGACTAGTAGACACAATGAGCAGTTCTTC,CASSVSAGTSRHNEQFF
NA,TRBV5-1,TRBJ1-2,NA,TGCGCCAGCAGCTTGGCCAACGCAGACTATGGCTACACCTTC,CASSLANADYGYTF
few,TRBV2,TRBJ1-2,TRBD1,TGTGCCAGCAGTGAAGCTAGACAGGGATTGAGTGGCTACACCTTC,CASSEARQGLSGYTF
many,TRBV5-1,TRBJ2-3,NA,TGCGCCAGCAGCTTGATACAGACACACACAGATACGCAGTATTTT,CASSLIQTHTDTQYF
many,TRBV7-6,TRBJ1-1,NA,TGTGCCAGCAGCCCAGGTCTGGTAGGAACTGAAGCTTTCTTT,CASSPGLVGTEAFF
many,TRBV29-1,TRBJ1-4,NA,TGCAGCGTCTCGGCCTCTGATCTTGAAAAACTGTTTTTT,CSVSASDLEKLFF
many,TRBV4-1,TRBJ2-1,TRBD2,TGCGCCAGCAGCCCAGGACTAGCCAGTGAGCAGTTCTTC,CASSPGLASEQFF
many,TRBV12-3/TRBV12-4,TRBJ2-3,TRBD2,TGTGCCAGCAGTCTCAGCGGGGGCTTGGATACGCAGTATTTT,CASSLSGGLDTQYF
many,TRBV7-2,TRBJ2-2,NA,TGTGCCAGCAGCTTAGGGCTAGGGGACACCGGGGAGCTGTTTTTT,CASSLGLGDTGELFF
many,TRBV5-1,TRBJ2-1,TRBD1,TGCGCCAGCAGCAGCGTTACAGGGGGCAATGAGCAGTTCTTC,CASSSVTGGNEQFF
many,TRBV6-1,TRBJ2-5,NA,TGTGCCAGCAGGGCCGGACGGACTCAAGAGACCCAGTACTTC,CASRAGRTQETQYF
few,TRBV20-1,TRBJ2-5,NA,TGCAGTGCACCCGACGGAAACCTCAAGACCCAGTACTTC,CSAPDGNLKTQYF